This is a list of T cell receptor beta chains from one sample in a study of blood T cell repertoires in COVID-19. Clones were sequenced by immunoSEQ multiplex PCR, and TCRdb holds only the in-frame ones, with some missing. The repertoire holds some 160,000 clones, with around 92% as singletons. Input material: peripheral blood. Receptors were obtained from a man in his sixties with acute or convalescent COVID-19. Each CDR3 is given with its conserved first and last residue. A D gene is named only where the DNA matches it firmly. Some rows mark clone size as missing; the rest say once, few, many or name a class of expanded clone.

j_call v_call d_call clone_size cdr3_aa cdr3_nt
TRBJ2-3 TRBV19 - - CASSIPGGESTDTQYF TGTGCCAGTAGTATCCCCGGCGGGGAGAGCACAGATACGCAGTATTTT
TRBJ1-2 TRBV5-1 - - CASSAQSANYGYTF TGCGCCAGCAGCGCACAGTCAGCTAACTATGGCTACACCTTC
TRBJ2-5 TRBV6-2/TRBV6-3 TRBD2 - CASSSPGTSGGALRETQYF TGTGCCAGCAGTTCCCCCGGGACTAGCGGGGGGGCCTTGCGGGAGACCCAGTACTTC
TRBJ1-3 TRBV27 - - CASSLTPPTDRSGNTIYF TGTGCCAGCAGTCTTACCCCCCCCACAGATCGCTCTGGAAACACCATATATTTT
TRBJ2-4 TRBV6-5 - - CASTYRGPGGNIQYF TGTGCCAGCACCTACCGGGGCCCGGGGGGCAACATTCAGTACTTC
TRBJ1-3 TRBV5-5 - - CASSLHGNTIYF TGTGCCAGCAGCTTGCATGGAAACACCATATATTTT
TRBJ1-5 TRBV19 - once CASSIAGPLNQPQHF TGTGCCAGTAGTATTGCGGGACCGCTCAATCAGCCCCAGCATTTT
TRBJ2-1 TRBV7-2 - - CASKSTSLNSYNEQFF TGTGCCAGCAAATCGACTAGTTTAAACTCCTACAATGAGCAGTTCTTC
TRBJ1-2 TRBV30 TRBD1 - CAWSAGTGYRGYGYTF TGTGCCTGGAGTGCCGGGACAGGGTATCGCGGCTATGGCTACACCTTC
TRBJ2-3 TRBV3-1/TRBV3-2 TRBD2 - CASRDGLADTDTQYF TGTGCCAGCAGGGACGGACTAGCGGACACAGATACGCAGTATTTT
TRBJ2-3 TRBV7-2 TRBD2 - CASSLGGGGAADTQYF TGTGCCAGCAGCTTAGGAGGCGGGGGGGCCGCAGATACGCAGTATTTT
TRBJ1-5 TRBV27 - - CASSPRGGSGQPQHF TGTGCCAGCAGTCCTCGGGGAGGCTCGGGACAGCCCCAGCATTTT
TRBJ2-7 TRBV10-3 TRBD1 - CAISGVSGQGAYEQYF TGTGCCATCAGTGGGGTTTCGGGACAGGGGGCCTACGAGCAGTACTTC
TRBJ1-2 TRBV12-3/TRBV12-4 - once CASSLRTTYGYTF TGTGCCAGCAGTTTACGGACAACCTATGGCTACACCTTC
TRBJ1-2 TRBV6-6 TRBD1 - CASSYPATGSYGYTF TGTGCCAGCAGTTACCCTGCGACAGGGAGCTATGGCTACACCTTC
TRBJ2-7 TRBV12-3/TRBV12-4 TRBD1 - CASSRTGRNEQYF TGTGCCAGCAGCCGGACAGGGAGGAACGAGCAGTACTTC
TRBJ1-2 TRBV3-1/TRBV3-2 TRBD1 - CASSHLGQLNYGYTF TGTGCCAGCAGCCACCTGGGACAGCTTAACTATGGCTACACCTTC